This record covers a single T cell receptor (beta chain). The antigen remains undetermined. TCRdb ran MiXCR on the RT-PCR reads and lists one entry per CDR3 protein. The table records about 700,000 distinct CDR3 sequences, more than 11% of them present only once. The data were taken from a study of response to subunit inactivated influenza vaccine. Study-level findings and limits: A suggestion made by the authors is that each seasonal influenza vaccination recruits few new T cells.

Sequencing used PBMCs from blood, obtained 14 to 15 days before vaccination. This TCR was recovered from a man aged 45-65 years who received an inactivated influenza vaccine.

CDR3 amino acids: CASSFRAREAFF. CDR3 nucleotide sequence: TGTGCCAGCAGTTTCAGGGCCCGTGAAGCTTTCTTT. The chain combines TRBV12-3 or TRBV12-4 with TRBJ1-1; D is perhaps TRBD1 (5 bases). The CDR3 contains 12 residues. The germline V and J ends were trimmed by 3 bases and 7 bases, with 9 bases remaining between them.